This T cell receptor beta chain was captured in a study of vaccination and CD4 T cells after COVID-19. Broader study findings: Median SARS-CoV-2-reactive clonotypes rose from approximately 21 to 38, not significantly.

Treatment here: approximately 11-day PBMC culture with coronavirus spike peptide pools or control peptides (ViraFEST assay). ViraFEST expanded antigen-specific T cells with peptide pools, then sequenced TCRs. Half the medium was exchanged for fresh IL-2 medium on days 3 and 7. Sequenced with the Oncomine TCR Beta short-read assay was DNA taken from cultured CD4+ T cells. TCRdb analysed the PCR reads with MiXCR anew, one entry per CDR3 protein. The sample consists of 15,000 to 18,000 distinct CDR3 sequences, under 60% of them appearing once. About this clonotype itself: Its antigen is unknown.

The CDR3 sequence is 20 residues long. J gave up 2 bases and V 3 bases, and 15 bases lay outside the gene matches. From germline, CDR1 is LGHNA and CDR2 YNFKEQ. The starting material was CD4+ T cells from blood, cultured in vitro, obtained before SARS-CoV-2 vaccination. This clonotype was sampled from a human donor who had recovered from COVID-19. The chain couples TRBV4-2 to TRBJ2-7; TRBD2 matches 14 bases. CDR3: CASSHYSPGLAGEGPYEQYF. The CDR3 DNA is TGTGCCAGCAGCCATTACTCACCGGGACTAGCGGGAGAGGGACCCTACGAGCAGTACTTC.